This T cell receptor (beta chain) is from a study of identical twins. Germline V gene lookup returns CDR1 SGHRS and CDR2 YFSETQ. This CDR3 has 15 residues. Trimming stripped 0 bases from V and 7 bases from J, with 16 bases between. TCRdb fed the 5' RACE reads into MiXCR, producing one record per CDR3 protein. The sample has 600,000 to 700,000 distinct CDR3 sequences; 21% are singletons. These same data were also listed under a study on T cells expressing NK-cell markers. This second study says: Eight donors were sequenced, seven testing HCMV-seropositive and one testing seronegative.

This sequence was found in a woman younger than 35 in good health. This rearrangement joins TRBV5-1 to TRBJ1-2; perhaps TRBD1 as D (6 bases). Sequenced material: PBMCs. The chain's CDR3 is CASSLAQPGAPGYTF. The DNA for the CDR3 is TGCGCCAGCAGCTTGGCCCAGCCGGGGGCTCCTGGCTACACCTTC.